The 14 T cell receptor beta chains listed next were all sequenced from one sample in a study of OX40 agonist ivuxolimab in advanced cancers. Assay used: immunoSEQ multiplex PCR; TCRdb lists only in-frame clones, some missing. This sample carries some 27,000 clones, approximately 90% of them seen once, and the ten largest clones take 24%. The specimen comprised CD4+ or CD8+ T cells sorted from blood, sampled in a trial of the OX40 agonist ivuxolimab. These receptors came from an adult with an advanced solid tumor such as melanoma, head and neck, liver or kidney cancer.

This clone is a singleton in its sample. The chain recombines TRBV5-4 with TRBJ2-1; 11 bases map to TRBD1. The trim removed 9 bases at V and 5 bases at J, leaving 7 bases unmatched. This CDR3 spans 14 amino acids. Germline CDR1 reads SGHNT; CDR2 reads YYREEE (reference sequence). The CDR3 bases are TGTGCCACCATCGGACAGGGGGCAAACAATGAGCAGTTCTTC. It encodes CATIGQGANNEQFF.

This chain uses TRBV7-6 with TRBJ2-7; weak D call: TRBD2 (7 bases). The CDR3 length is 17 residues. Trimming cost V 0 bases and J 3 bases, with 18 bases left between them. The germline V gene has CDR1 SGHVS and CDR2 FNYEAQ. DNA for the CDR3: TGTGCCAGCAGCTTAGCGCTGGGGGAGGGGGGGTTCTACGAGCAGTACTTC. It specifies CASSLALGEGGFYEQYF.

The chain employs TRBV29-1 and TRBJ2-7; D gene unclear. The CDR3 is made up of 13 amino acids. V gave up 6 bases and J gave up 0 bases, with 12 bases separating them. The V gene's germline CDR1 is SQVTM and CDR2 ANQGSEA. CDR3 bases: TGCAGCGTGGTTCCCTCGGTCTCCTACGAGCAGTACTTC. It is translated as CSVVPSVSYEQYF.

J is TRBJ1-1 and V is TRBV7-9; D is possibly TRBD1 (5 bases). V shed 1 base and J shed 2 bases, with 14 bases lying between them. The germline gives CDR1 SEHNR, CDR2 FQNEAQ (reference sequence). The CDR3 covers 16 residues. The CDR3 nucleotides read TGTGCCAGCAGCTTAGAGGGTTTAGGGACCAACACTGAAGCTTTCTTT. Protein: CASSLEGLGTNTEAFF.

The genes are TRBV28 and TRBJ1-2, with 7 bases identical to TRBD1. V gave up 3 bases and J gave up 1 base; unmatched junction bases: 2. Germline V lookup: CDR1 MDHEN, CDR2 SYDVKM. The CDR3 runs 14 residues. The CDR3 DNA reads as TGTGCCAGCAGTTTGGACAGGAGTAACTATGGCTACACCTTC. This gives the protein CASSLDRSNYGYTF.

In DNA form, the CDR3 reads TGTGCCAGTAGTACTAGCGGGAGGGTCTACGAGCAGTACTTC. As protein: CASSTSGRVYEQYF. The gene calls are TRBV19 and TRBJ2-7; TRBD2 aligns across 12 bases. The germline CDR1 and CDR2 sequences are LNHDA and SQIVND (reference sequence). The CDR3 totals 14 residues. Trimming at V came to 4 bases and at J to 3 bases, leaving 1 base not matched to a gene.

This chain's CDR3 is CASSPAASGYYEQYF. The DNA for the CDR3 is TGTGCCAGCAGTCCGGCAGCTAGCGGGTACTACGAGCAGTACTTC. The chain links TRBV6-6 to TRBJ2-7; TRBD2 agrees at 8 bases. This CDR3 region has 15 residues. Trimming took 5 bases from V and 3 from J; bases not matched to a gene: 9. Germline loops: CDR1 MNHNY, CDR2 SVGAGI (reference sequence).

V and J are TRBV9 and TRBJ1-2; maybe TRBD1 (5 bases). The germline V gene encodes CDR1 SGDLS and CDR2 YYNGEE. The V and J ends lost 3 bases and 4 bases respectively, with 16 bases between them. The CDR3 spans 15 residues. CDR3: CASSASDSGSYGYTF. For the CDR3, the DNA is TGTGCCAGCAGCGCCAGTGACAGTGGCAGCTATGGCTACACCTTC.

This chain connects TRBV4-1 to TRBJ2-1; D assignment may be TRBD1 or TRBD2 (5 bases each). V lost 0 bases and J 6 bases, leaving 18 bases between the germline ends. The CDR3 runs 17 residues. Per germline, CDR1 MGHRA and CDR2 YSYEKL. This chain's CDR3 is CASSQDWSGSGTNEQFF. The DNA for the CDR3 is TGCGCCAGCAGCCAAGATTGGTCTGGGTCAGGGACCAATGAGCAGTTCTTC.

This clone came up once. The chain joins TRBV4-2 to TRBJ2-3; D uncertain. This CDR3 comprises 13 residues. Trimming removed 7 bases from V and 5 bases from J, with 13 bases in between. In germline, CDR1 is LGHNA, CDR2 YNFKEQ. The chain's CDR3 is CASTPPLGDTQYF. The DNA of the CDR3 is TGTGCCAGCACCCCGCCCCTGGGAGATACGCAGTATTTT.

V and J are TRBV25-1 and TRBJ2-2; TRBD2 agrees at 7 bases. Germline trimming cut 7 bases from V and 0 bases from J; bases unmatched to any gene: 14. The CDR3 runs to 18 residues. Germline V gives CDR1 MGHDK, CDR2 SYGVNS. The CDR3 reads CASIGGGRGPSNTGELFF. CDR3 DNA: TGTGCCAGCATTGGAGGAGGGAGGGGTCCATCGAACACCGGGGAGCTGTTTTTT.

The chain is built from TRBV19 and TRBJ2-7; 9 nucleotides match TRBD1. The CDR3 is 15 amino acids. The ends lost 5 bases at V and 5 bases at J; junction bases unmatched: 10. Germline CDR1 is LNHDA and CDR2 is SQIVND (reference sequence). The CDR3: CASSQNRDRDHEQYF. DNA of the CDR3: TGTGCCAGTAGTCAAAACCGGGACAGGGACCACGAGCAGTACTTC.

The chain is built from TRBV6-5 and TRBJ2-7; weak D call: TRBD2 (7 bases). Germline V CDR1 and CDR2: MNHEY, SVGAGI. V gave up 2 bases and J gave up 2 bases, with 10 bases separating them. This CDR3 has 14 residues. DNA for the CDR3: TGTGCCAGCAGTTACAGGGGGAGGGCCTACGAGCAGTACTTC. Encoded protein: CASSYRGRAYEQYF.

This clone showed up just a few times. J is TRBJ2-7 and V is TRBV5-1, with 8 bases identical to TRBD2. This CDR3 is built from 13 residues. Germline V gene lookup returns CDR1 SGHRS and CDR2 YFSETQ. The J segment lost 5 bases and the V segment lost 6 bases, leaving 7 bases of the junction unmatched. DNA of the CDR3: TGCGCCAGCACGCCGGGACTAGGGAACGAGCAGTACTTC. Translation gives CASTPGLGNEQYF.